This T cell receptor beta chain came from a study of T cell changes during pregnancy in multiple sclerosis. This CDR3 is built from 15 residues. Trimming pared 0 bases from V and 2 bases from J, leaving 10 bases between. Germline V lookup: CDR1 LGHNA, CDR2 YSLEER. Method: immunoSEQ multiplex PCR; TCRdb's copy keeps in-frame clones and lacks some. The sample lists 45,000 to 60,000 clones; around 90% were seen once. Source: CD8+ T cells from peripheral blood mononuclear cells, taken before pregnancy. This chain connects TRBV4-3 to TRBJ1-2, with D uncertain. This receptor was obtained from a female donor with multiple sclerosis, enrolled in a pregnancy study. The chain's CDR3 is CASSQDLTVNYGYTF. In DNA, the CDR3 is TGCGCCAGCAGCCAAGACTTAACAGTGAACTATGGCTACACCTTC.